Here is one TCR beta chain with its context. Random-hexamer reverse transcription was applied to roughly 0.5 to 1 ug RNA. By means of immunoSEQ multiplex PCR, TCR beta CDR3 spanning 54 Vbeta and 13 Jbeta underwent amplification. TCRdb itself ran the immunoSEQ multiplex PCR reads through MiXCR, one entry per CDR3 protein. This repertoire shows 200,000 or so distinct CDR3 sequences, just under 95% found once; its top ten account for about 0.15%. This specimen comes from a study of CD8 T cells in Susac syndrome. Whole-study context: Sequencing included Susac syndrome patients, about 6 of them with active disease and under 10 in remission.

CDR3 length: 14 amino acids. Germline-derived CDR1 and CDR2 are SEHNR and FQNEAQ (reference sequence). Trimming removed 3 bases at V and 7 bases at J, with 13 bases between. The sequence was collected from a human donor with Susac syndrome. The chain employs TRBV7-9 and TRBJ2-1; a weak D match, TRBD1 (6 bases). The sequenced material came from CD8+ T cells from PBMCs. In DNA, the CDR3 is TGTGCCAGCAGCTTCGCAGGGGAAATGAATGAGCAGTTCTTC. Its translation is CASSFAGEMNEQFF.